This TCR beta chain was documented in a study of blood T cell repertoires in COVID-19. Across the whole study: PBMCs, B-cell-depleted T cells, or T cells provided the cDNA or gDNA that made up the material.

Per the study methods: Quantification of nucleated cells was approximated via reference gene primer amplification. Repertoires were generated with immunoSEQ multiplex PCR, while TCRdb's copy carries only in-frame clones and drops some. V and J calls plus clone size are reproduced from that table; the DNA served to infer D and trimming. In the table there are about 160,000 clones, about nine tenths of which are singletons. The CDR3 is 17 residues long. Germline assignment: CDR1 SGHVS and CDR2 FQNEAQ. With 5 bases removed from V and 6 bases from J, the gap between germline ends came to 26 bases. The chain combines TRBV7-8 with TRBJ2-7; perhaps D is TRBD1 or TRBD2 (9 bases each). The receptor comes from a man under 40 with COVID-19, enrolled during active disease. Sequencing was performed on peripheral blood. For the CDR3, the DNA is TGTGCCAGCAGCCCCCGGGACAGGGTACTAGCGGGCGGCGAGCAGTACTTC. This gives the protein CASSPRDRVLAGGEQYF.